This T cell receptor (beta chain) was obtained from a study of blood T cell repertoires in COVID-19. The authors' processing: Quantification of nucleated cells was approximated via reference gene primer amplification. Sequenced by immunoSEQ multiplex PCR; TCRdb stores in-frame clones only, minus some. V and J calls and clone size are copied from that table; D and trimming were computed from the DNA. The sample shows about 250,000 clones, 70% to 85% of them seen only once. The length of the CDR3 is 14 residues. Germline V lookup: CDR1 SGHTA, CDR2 FQGTGA. Trimming shortened V by 5 bases and J by 2 bases, and 10 bases separated the two germline ends.

The sequencing sample was made of peripheral blood. The chain recombines TRBV7-3 with TRBJ2-1, with no clear D. This receptor was taken from a man older than 75 with acute or convalescent COVID-19. CDR3 bases: TGTGCCAGCAGCCCACTACCCACCTACAATGAGCAGTTCTTC. It translates to CASSPLPTYNEQFF.